This T cell receptor beta chain was documented in a study of shared T cell receptors in the human thymus. CDR3 length equals 16 residues. The junction had 3 bases not matched to a gene; V was cut back by 0 bases and J by 6 bases. The germline V gene encodes CDR1 SGDLS and CDR2 YYNGEE. Libraries were prepared by immunoSEQ multiplex PCR; TCRdb keeps only in-frame clonotypes and omits some of them. This sample has over 60,000 clones, with nearly 95% found just once. The source of this sequence is a human donor. The sequenced sample consisted of thymocytes. The rearrangement links TRBV9 to TRBJ2-1, with TRBD2 matching over 13 bases. Written as DNA, the CDR3 is TGTGCCAGCAGCGTAGGACTAGCGGGGGGAGTCAATGAGCAGTTCTTC. This translates into CASSVGLAGGVNEQFF.